One and the same sample provided the 6 T cell receptor beta chains below, sequenced in a study of Ad26.COV2.S vaccination and SARS-CoV-2 variants. Treatment here: around 19 received Ad26.COV2.S at low or high dose, single or two shots; 5 received placebo; per-sample allocation not given. Sampling happened 63 days after the first vaccine or placebo injection. Method: immunoSEQ multiplex PCR; TCRdb's copy keeps in-frame clones and lacks some. The sample contains about 680,000 clones, about 90% of which appear only once. Material: peripheral blood, obtained in a trial of Ad26.COV2.S vaccine versus placebo. These TCRs come from a person between 18 and 65 years old who received the Ad26.COV2.S COVID-19 vaccine or a placebo.

With regard to this clone: Other DNA sequences of this sample code for an identical CDR3. The rearrangement links TRBV4-3 to TRBJ2-2, with D unresolved. The ends were cut back, 1 base at V and 5 bases at J, with 8 bases in the middle. CDR1 LGHNA and CDR2 YSLEER come from the germline V gene. This CDR3 has 14 amino acids. The CDR3 protein is CASSQGLLTGELFF. The CDR3, as DNA: TGCGCCAGCAGCCAAGGACTCCTTACCGGGGAGCTGTTTTTT.

The chain has TRBV2 and TRBJ1-5; D unclear. From germline, CDR1 is SNHLY and CDR2 FYNNEI. The CDR3 loop spans 14 amino acids. The germline V and J ends were trimmed by 7 bases and 2 bases, with 12 bases remaining between them. The CDR3 DNA sequence: TGTGCCAGCATGGTGGAGGGAGGCAATCAGCCCCAGCATTTT. This gives the protein CASMVEGGNQPQHF.

This chain joins TRBV5-1 and TRBJ1-6; possible D gene TRBD1, 5 bases. Trimming pared 2 bases from V and 8 bases from J, leaving 11 bases between. The germline V gene encodes CDR1 SGHRS and CDR2 YFSETQ. There are 14 residues in the CDR3. The CDR3 DNA reads TGCGCCAGCAGCTTAGGGTCCAGGGATTCACCCCTCCACTTT. This sequence encodes CASSLGSRDSPLHF.

This chain connects TRBV29-1 to TRBJ2-3, with 15 bases aligning to TRBD2. This CDR3 has 15 residues. J was trimmed by 3 bases and V by 5 bases; bases with no gene match: 3. Germline V gives CDR1 SQVTM, CDR2 ANQGSEA. The CDR3 region is CSVRTSGGATDTQYF. The CDR3 DNA reads as TGCAGCGTTAGGACTAGCGGGGGGGCAACAGATACGCAGTATTTT.

To note about this clone: At the DNA level, this CDR3 is encoded by other sequences in the same sample as well. The gene calls are TRBV5-1 and TRBJ2-7; D remains ambiguous. Trimming took 0 bases from V and 4 from J, leaving 5 bases between them. Per germline, CDR1 SGHRS and CDR2 YFSETQ. This CDR3 region has 12 residues. CDR3 region: CASSLEGYEQYF. CDR3 in DNA: TGCGCCAGCAGCTTGGAGGGATACGAGCAGTACTTC.

Comments on this clone: The same CDR3 is also encoded by other DNA sequences in this sample. The V call is TRBV10-3, the J call TRBJ1-2; no clear D gene. The CDR3 consists of 13 residues. Trimming pared 2 bases from V and 8 bases from J, leaving 12 bases between. Germline values: CDR1 ENHRY, CDR2 SYGVKD. DNA of the CDR3: TGTGCCATCAGTGAGCCGGGCCTCTACGGCTACACCTTC. Residues: CAISEPGLYGYTF.